The clone carrying this T cell receptor beta chain has only a few counts. Antigen: not known. Alongside a J-beta primer mix, a sample-barcoded 5' primer served in a second PCR lasting roughly 6 to 11 cycles. Each cDNA molecule, via a template-switch adaptor with 12 random nucleotides, was tagged. In TCRdb, the 5' RACE reads were re-called with MiXCR into one record per CDR3 protein. The table includes 1.5 million to 1.8 million distinct CDR3 sequences, roughly two fifths detected once. Each sample had at least 6 million PBMCs isolated. The entry originates in a study of blood T cells in healthy people across ages. Trimming left V 5 bases short and J 8 bases short, with 18 bases between. The length of the CDR3 is 14 residues. CDR1 is SGHTA, CDR2 FQGNSA, per germline. Study-wide results and caveats: The study found TCR beta diversity correlated strongly with naive T cell percentage. Older age went with lower TCR beta diversity per million T cells, in a roughly linear way.

This rearrangement joins TRBV7-2 to TRBJ1-2; D is possibly TRBD1 (6 bases). Sequencing used blood. The clonotype originates from a woman under 30 in good health. The CDR3 is CASSRDRNMGGYTF. CDR3 DNA: TGTGCCAGCAGCCGCGACAGGAACATGGGAGGCTACACCTTC.